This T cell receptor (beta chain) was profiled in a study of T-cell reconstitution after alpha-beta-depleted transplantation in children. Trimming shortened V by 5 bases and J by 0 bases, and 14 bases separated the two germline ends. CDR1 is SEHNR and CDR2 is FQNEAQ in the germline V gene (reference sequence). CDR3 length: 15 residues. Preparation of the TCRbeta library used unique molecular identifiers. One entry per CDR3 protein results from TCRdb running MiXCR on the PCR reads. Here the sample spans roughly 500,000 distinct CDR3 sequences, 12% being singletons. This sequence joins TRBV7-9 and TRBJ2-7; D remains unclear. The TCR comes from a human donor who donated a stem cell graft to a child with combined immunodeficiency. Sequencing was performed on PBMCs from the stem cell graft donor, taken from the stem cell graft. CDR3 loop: CASSPGQSLSYEQYF. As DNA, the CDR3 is TGTGCCAGCAGCCCCGGGCAGTCCCTCTCCTACGAGCAGTACTTC.